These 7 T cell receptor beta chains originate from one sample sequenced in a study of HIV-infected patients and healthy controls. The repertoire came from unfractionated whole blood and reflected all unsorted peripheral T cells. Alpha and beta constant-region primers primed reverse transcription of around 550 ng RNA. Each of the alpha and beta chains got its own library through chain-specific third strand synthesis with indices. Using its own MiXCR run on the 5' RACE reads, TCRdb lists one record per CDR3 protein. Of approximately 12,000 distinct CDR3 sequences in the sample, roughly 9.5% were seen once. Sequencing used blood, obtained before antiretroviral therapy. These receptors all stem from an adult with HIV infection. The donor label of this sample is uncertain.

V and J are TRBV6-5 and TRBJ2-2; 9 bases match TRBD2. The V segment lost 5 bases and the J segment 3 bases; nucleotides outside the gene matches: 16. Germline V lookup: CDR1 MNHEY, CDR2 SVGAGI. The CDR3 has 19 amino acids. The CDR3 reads CASSNSGGGARRDTGELFF. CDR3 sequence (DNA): TGTGCCAGCAGTAATAGCGGGGGAGGGGCGAGGAGGGACACCGGGGAGCTGTTTTTT.

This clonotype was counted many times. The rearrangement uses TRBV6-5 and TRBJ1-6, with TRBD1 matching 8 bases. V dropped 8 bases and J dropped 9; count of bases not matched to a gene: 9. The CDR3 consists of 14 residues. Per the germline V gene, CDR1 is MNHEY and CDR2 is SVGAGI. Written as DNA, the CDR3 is TGTGCCAGCGGCCGAACTCAGGGGGCTTCACCCCTCCACTTT. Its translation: CASGRTQGASPLHF.

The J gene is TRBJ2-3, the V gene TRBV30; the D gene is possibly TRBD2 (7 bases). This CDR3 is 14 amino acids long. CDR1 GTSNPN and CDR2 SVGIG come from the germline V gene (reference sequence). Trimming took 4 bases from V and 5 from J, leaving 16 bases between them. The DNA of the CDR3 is TGTGCCTGGAAAAGGCCGGGGGGCCGAGATACGCAGTATTTT. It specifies CAWKRPGGRDTQYF.

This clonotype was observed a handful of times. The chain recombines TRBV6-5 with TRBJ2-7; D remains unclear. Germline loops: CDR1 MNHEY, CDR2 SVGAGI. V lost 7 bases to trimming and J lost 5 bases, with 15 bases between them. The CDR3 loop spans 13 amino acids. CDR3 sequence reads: CASTPGDLHEQYF. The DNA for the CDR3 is TGTGCCAGCACCCCCGGAGATCTGCACGAGCAGTACTTC.

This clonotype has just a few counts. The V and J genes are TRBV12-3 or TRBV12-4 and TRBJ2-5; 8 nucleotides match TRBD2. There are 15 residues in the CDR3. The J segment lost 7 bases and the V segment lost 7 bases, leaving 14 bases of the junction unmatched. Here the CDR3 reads CASTPGGGLLGTQYF. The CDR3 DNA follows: TGTGCCAGCACCCCCGGGGGGGGACTTCTCGGGACCCAGTACTTC.

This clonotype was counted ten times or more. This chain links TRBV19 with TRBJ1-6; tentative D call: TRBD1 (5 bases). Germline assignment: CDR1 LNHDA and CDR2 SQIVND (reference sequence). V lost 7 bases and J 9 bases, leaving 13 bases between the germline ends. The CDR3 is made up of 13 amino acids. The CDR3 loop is CASTRDDGSPLHF. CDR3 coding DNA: TGTGCCAGTACCCGGGACGACGGTTCACCCCTCCACTTT.

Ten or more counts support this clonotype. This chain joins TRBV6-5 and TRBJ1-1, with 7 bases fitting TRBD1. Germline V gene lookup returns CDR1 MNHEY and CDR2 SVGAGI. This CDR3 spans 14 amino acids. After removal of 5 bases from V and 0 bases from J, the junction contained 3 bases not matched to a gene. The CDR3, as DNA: TGTGCCAGCAGTCTGGACAGGTTGAACACTGAAGCTTTCTTT. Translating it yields CASSLDRLNTEAFF.